Included here is one TCR beta chain sequence, with context. Its antigen is undetermined. This record comes from a study of early T cells in non-severe SARS-CoV-2 infection. Study context: It was bulk RNA from unsorted whole blood that was sequenced, and the chains were unpaired. Study-wide results and caveats: There was a bias toward anti-spike CD8 responses in VDJdb matching, which missed private and CD4 specificities.

Each single cDNA molecule received a unique molecular identifier. TCRdb used MiXCR to reprocess the 5' RACE reads, holding one entry per CDR3 protein. The sample lists about 20,000 distinct CDR3 sequences, over 4% occurring once. Germline CDR1 and CDR2: LGHDT and YNNKEL (reference sequence). The CDR3 contains 13 residues. Trimming cost V 2 bases and J 7 bases; bases outside gene matches: 1. Material for sequencing was whole blood. This clonotype was obtained from an adult who was a healthcare worker with PCR-confirmed SARS-CoV-2 infection or an uninfected control (not recorded which). The J gene is TRBJ1-5, the V gene TRBV3-1, with TRBD1 identical over 8 bases. The CDR3 DNA is TGTGCCAGCAGCCAAAACAGGGGGCAGCCCCAGCATTTT. Translating it yields CASSQNRGQPQHF.